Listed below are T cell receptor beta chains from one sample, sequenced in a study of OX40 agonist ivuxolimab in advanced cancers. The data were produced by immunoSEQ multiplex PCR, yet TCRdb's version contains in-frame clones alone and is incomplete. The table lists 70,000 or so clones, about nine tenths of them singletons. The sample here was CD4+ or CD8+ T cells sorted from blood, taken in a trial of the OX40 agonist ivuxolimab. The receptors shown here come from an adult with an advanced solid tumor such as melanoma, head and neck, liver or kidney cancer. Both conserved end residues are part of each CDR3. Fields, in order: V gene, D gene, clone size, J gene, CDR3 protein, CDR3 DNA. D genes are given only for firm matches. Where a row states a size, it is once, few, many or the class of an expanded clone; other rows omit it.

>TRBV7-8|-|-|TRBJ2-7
CASSTDKAYEQYF
TGTGCCAGCTCGACGGACAAGGCCTACGAGCAGTACTTC
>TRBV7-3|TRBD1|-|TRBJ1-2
CASSVTGTAGNGYTF
TGTGCCAGCAGCGTAACAGGGACAGCTGGGAATGGCTACACCTTC
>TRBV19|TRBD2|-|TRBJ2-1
CASSIGLAGLDEQFF
TGTGCCAGTAGTATCGGACTAGCGGGACTCGATGAGCAGTTCTTC
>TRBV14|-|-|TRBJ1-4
CASSPGFMGEKLFF
TGTGCCAGCAGCCCGGGCTTCATGGGTGAAAAACTGTTTTTT
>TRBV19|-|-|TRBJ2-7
CASSISRGGTYEQYF
TGTGCCAGTAGTATCTCGCGGGGTGGGACCTACGAGCAGTACTTC
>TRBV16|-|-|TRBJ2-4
CASSQSKNIQYF
TGTGCCAGCAGCCAATCCAAAAACATTCAGTACTTC
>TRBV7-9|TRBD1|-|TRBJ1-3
CASSTTGLGNTIYF
TGTGCCAGCAGTACGACAGGGCTTGGAAACACCATATATTTT
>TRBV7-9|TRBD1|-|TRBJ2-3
CASSSYRQGGRTDTQYF
TGTGCCAGCAGCAGCTACAGACAGGGGGGGCGCACAGATACGCAGTATTTT
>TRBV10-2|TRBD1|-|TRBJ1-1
CASRKTGPGGEAFF
TGCGCCAGCAGAAAGACAGGGCCCGGGGGTGAAGCTTTCTTT
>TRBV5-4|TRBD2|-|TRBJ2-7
CASSLREAPSYEQYF
TGTGCCAGCAGCTTGCGGGAGGCCCCCTCCTACGAGCAGTACTTC
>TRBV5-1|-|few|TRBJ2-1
CASSLVGSYNEQFF
TGCGCCAGCAGCTTGGTCGGGTCCTACAATGAGCAGTTCTTC
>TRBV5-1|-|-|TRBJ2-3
CASSSQYTDTQYF
TGCGCCAGCAGCTCCCAATACACAGATACGCAGTATTTT
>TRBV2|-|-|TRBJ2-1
CASRGARSLEGEQFF
TGTGCCAGCAGAGGGGCTAGATCCCTTGAGGGGGAGCAGTTCTTC
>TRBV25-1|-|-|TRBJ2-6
CASSLRVLSGANVLTF
TGTGCCAGCAGTTTACGTGTCCTCTCTGGGGCCAACGTCCTGACTTTC
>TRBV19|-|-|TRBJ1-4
CASSRIGRGGNEKLFF
TGTGCCAGTAGTAGGATCGGACGGGGGGGTAATGAAAAACTGTTTTTT
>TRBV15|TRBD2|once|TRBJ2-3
CATSSPSGRKVGTDTQYF
TGTGCCACCAGCAGCCCTAGCGGACGTAAAGTGGGCACAGATACGCAGTATTTT
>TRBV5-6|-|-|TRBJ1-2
CASSRVRPGVSLSNGYTF
TGTGCCAGCAGTAGGGTACGCCCGGGTGTCTCTCTGTCGAATGGCTACACCTTC
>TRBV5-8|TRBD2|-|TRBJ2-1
CASSLGTSGNYNEQFF
TGTGCCAGCAGCTTGGGTACTAGCGGGAATTACAATGAGCAGTTCTTC
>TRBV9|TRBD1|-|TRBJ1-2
CASSDRKGTGGYTF
TGTGCCAGCAGCGACAGAAAAGGGACAGGGGGCTACACCTTC
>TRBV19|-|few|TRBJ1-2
CASSISGVGLYGYTF
TGTGCCAGTAGTATATCCGGGGTAGGGCTCTATGGCTACACCTTC
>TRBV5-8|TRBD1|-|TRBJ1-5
CASNGQVNQPQHF
TGTGCCAGCAACGGACAGGTGAATCAGCCCCAGCATTTT
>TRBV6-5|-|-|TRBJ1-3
CASSDFGNTIYF
TGTGCCAGCAGTGATTTTGGAAACACCATATATTTT
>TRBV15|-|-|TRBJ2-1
CATSRDIGPGEQFF
TGTGCCACCAGCAGAGATATTGGGCCTGGGGAGCAGTTCTTC
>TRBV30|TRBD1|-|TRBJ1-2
CAWSPGQGTGYTF
TGTGCCTGGAGCCCCGGACAGGGCACAGGCTACACCTTC
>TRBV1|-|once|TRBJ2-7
CTSSKKKRDFSYEQYF
TGCACCAGCAGTAAGAAGAAGCGGGATTTCTCCTACGAGCAGTACTTC
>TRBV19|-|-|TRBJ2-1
CASSMYSHRVGVGNEQFF
TGTGCCAGTAGTATGTATTCCCACCGGGTGGGGGTTGGCAATGAGCAGTTCTTC
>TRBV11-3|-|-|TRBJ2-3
CASSLEGRDTTDTQYF
TGTGCCAGCAGCTTAGAGGGCAGGGATACGACAGATACGCAGTATTTT
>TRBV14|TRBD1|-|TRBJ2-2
CASSQTDRGEVGELFF
TGTGCCAGCAGCCAAACGGACAGGGGCGAAGTCGGGGAGCTGTTTTTT
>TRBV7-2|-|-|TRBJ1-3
CASSLDRSAGNTIYF
TGTGCCAGCAGCTTAGATCGTAGCGCTGGAAACACCATATATTTT
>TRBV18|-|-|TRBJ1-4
CASSLLRDEKLFF
TGTGCCAGCTCTCTACTCAGGGATGAAAAACTGTTTTTT
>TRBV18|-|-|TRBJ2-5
CASSYKETQYF
TGTGCCAGCTCTTACAAAGAGACCCAGTACTTC
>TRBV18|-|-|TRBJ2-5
CASSPPTAGKRGTQYF
TGTGCCAGCTCACCACCTACAGCGGGTAAAAGGGGGACCCAGTACTTC
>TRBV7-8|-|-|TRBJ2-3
CASSPPSGSTDTQYF
TGTGCCAGCAGCCCCCCCAGCGGAAGCACAGATACGCAGTATTTT
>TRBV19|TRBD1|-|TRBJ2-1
CASSPDRGKNNEQFF
TGTGCCAGTAGTCCAGACAGGGGGAAAAACAATGAGCAGTTCTTC
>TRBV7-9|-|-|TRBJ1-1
CASSPQRTGEAFF
TGTGCCAGCAGCCCCCAACGAACAGGTGAAGCTTTCTTT
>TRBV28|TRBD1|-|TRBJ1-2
CASSSYRGKDYGYTF
TGTGCCAGCAGTTCATACAGGGGGAAGGACTATGGCTACACCTTC
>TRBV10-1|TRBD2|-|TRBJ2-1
CASSEETAGVRNEQFF
TGCGCCAGCAGTGAGGAAACAGCGGGAGTAAGAAATGAGCAGTTCTTC